These 28 T cell receptor beta chains were sequenced from one sample in a study of blood T cell repertoires in COVID-19. Only in-frame clones appear in the TCRdb table, and some are missing; sequencing was by immunoSEQ multiplex PCR. The data hold about 200,000 clones, with just under 90% observed a single time. Sequencing was done on a sample of peripheral blood. These receptors were obtained from a man aged 55 to 70 who had recovered from COVID-19.

The chain has TRBV7-9 and TRBJ2-5; 10 nucleotides align to TRBD2. CDR1 and CDR2 from the germline V gene are SEHNR and FQNEAQ (reference sequence). J lost 1 base, V lost 2 bases, and 7 bases had no gene match. The CDR3 covers 17 residues. CDR3 nucleotides: TGTGCCAGCAGCTTACAATCTGGACTAGCGGCCCAAGAGACCCAGTACTTC. This codes for CASSLQSGLAAQETQYF.

The chain is built from TRBV18 and TRBJ2-7; unclear D gene. CDR3 length: 13 amino acids. Germline assignment: CDR1 KGHSH and CDR2 LQKENI. V was cut by 1 base and J by 3 bases, with 7 bases left in between. CDR3 loop: CASSPQTYYEQYF. The CDR3 DNA is TGTGCCAGCTCACCACAGACTTACTACGAGCAGTACTTC.

The chain has TRBV5-1 and TRBJ1-2; TRBD1 is a possible D gene (5 bases). V was pared by 0 bases and J by 5 bases, with 17 bases between. This CDR3 is built from 16 residues. Germline CDR1 and CDR2: SGHRS and YFSETQ. Written as DNA, the CDR3 is TGCGCCAGCAGCTTGGGTATTTTGGCAGGGTCATATGGCTACACCTTC. Amino acid sequence: CASSLGILAGSYGYTF.

The chain links TRBV5-1 to TRBJ2-1, with a weak D call TRBD1 (5 bases). This CDR3 is built from 12 residues. CDR1 and CDR2 (germline): SGHRS, YFSETQ. V was shortened by 3 bases and J by 7 bases, with 8 bases between the two germline ends. CDR3 coding DNA: TGCGCCAGCAGCTGGCAGGGAAATGAGCAGTTCTTC. This encodes CASSWQGNEQFF.

The chain joins TRBV28 to TRBJ2-1; TRBD2 matches 9 bases. CDR3 length: 14 amino acids. V shed 7 bases, J shed 7 bases, and the junction held 8 bases outside the gene matches. Germline V CDR1 and CDR2: MDHEN, SYDVKM. This CDR3 reads CASIAGGPKNEQFF. The CDR3 DNA reads as TGTGCCAGCATTGCGGGAGGGCCAAAGAATGAGCAGTTCTTC. The entire variable domain, with the rest obtained from reference TRBV28 and TRBJ2-1, is as follows: DVKVTQSSRYLVKRTGEKVFLECVQDMDHENMFWYRQDPGLGLRLIYFSYDVKMKEKGDIPEGYSVSREKKERFSLILESASTNQTSMYLCASIAGGPKNEQFFGPGTRLTVL.

The chain links TRBV19 to TRBJ2-7; tentative D call: TRBD1 (7 bases). Germline loops: CDR1 LNHDA, CDR2 SQIVND (reference sequence). Trimming pared 5 bases from V and 5 bases from J, leaving 16 bases between. The CDR3 extends over 14 amino acids. In DNA form, the CDR3 reads TGTGCCAGTAGTGGAGGGGGCGTAAAGAACGAGCAGTACTTC. Encoded protein: CASSGGGVKNEQYF. Based on the CDR3 plus reference TRBV19 and TRBJ2-7, the full variable domain is DGGITQSPKYLFRKEGQNVTLSCEQNLNHDAMYWYRQDPGQGLRLIYYSQIVNDFQKGDIAEGYSVSREKKESFPLTVTSAQKNPTAFYLCASSGGGVKNEQYFGPGTRLTVT.

This chain connects TRBV19 to TRBJ2-2; D not certain. The CDR3 extends over 13 amino acids. CDR1 is LNHDA, CDR2 SQIVND, per germline (reference sequence). Trimming shortened V by 7 bases and J by 0 bases, and 6 bases separated the two germline ends. CDR3 loop: CASTSPNTGELFF. The DNA for the CDR3 is TGTGCCAGTACCTCCCCGAACACCGGGGAGCTGTTTTTT.

The chain couples TRBV5-4 to TRBJ1-4; D might be TRBD1 (6 bases). V lost 4 bases and J lost 7, with 17 bases in between. CDR3 length equals 15 residues. Per the germline V gene, CDR1 is SGHNT and CDR2 is YYREEE (reference sequence). In DNA, the CDR3 is TGTGCCAGCAGCCTGCAGGCCAGGGGTGGTGAAAAACTGTTTTTT. It is translated as CASSLQARGGEKLFF.

This clone was observed a single time. CDR3 amino acids: CASSRDREQFF. As DNA, the CDR3 is TGCGCCAGCAGCCGGGACAGGGAGCAGTTCTTC. The chain carries TRBV5-1 and TRBJ2-1, with TRBD1 matching 8 bases. V lost 4 bases and J lost 10; bases outside the gene matches: 1. Per germline, CDR1 SGHRS and CDR2 YFSETQ. This CDR3 spans 11 amino acids.

The rearrangement uses TRBV30 and TRBJ1-1, with a possible D match to TRBD1 (5 bases). Germline V gene sequence: CDR1 GTSNPN, CDR2 SVGIG (reference sequence). V was cut by 6 bases and J by 3 bases, with 14 bases left in between. The CDR3 contains 13 residues. CDR3 in DNA: TGTGCCTGTTCAGGGAGCGGGCACACTGAAGCTTTCTTT. Its protein is CACSGSGHTEAFF.

The chain is built from TRBV4-1 and TRBJ2-1, with 9 bases aligning to TRBD2. The junction had 8 bases not matched to a gene; V was cut back by 7 bases and J by 7 bases. The germline V gene has CDR1 MGHRA and CDR2 YSYEKL. The length of the CDR3 is 14 residues. This CDR3 reads CASIGGRAWNEQFF. The CDR3 DNA reads TGCGCCAGCATAGGCGGGAGGGCCTGGAATGAGCAGTTCTTC.

The genes are TRBV9 and TRBJ1-1, with D unresolved. Trimming removed 0 bases at V and 0 bases at J, with 6 bases between. Per germline, CDR1 SGDLS and CDR2 YYNGEE. The CDR3 length is 14 residues. The chain's CDR3 is CASSVEPVNTEAFF. As DNA, the CDR3 is TGTGCCAGCAGCGTAGAGCCGGTGAACACTGAAGCTTTCTTT.

This clone was counted ten times or more. The chain carries TRBV7-8 and TRBJ1-5; D is unresolved. Germline V gene sequence: CDR1 SGHVS, CDR2 FQNEAQ. The CDR3 extends over 16 amino acids. Trimming took 3 bases from V and 2 from J, leaving 14 bases between them. This CDR3 is CASSLTPWPGNQPQHF. CDR3 sequence (DNA): TGTGCCAGCAGCTTGACTCCCTGGCCAGGCAATCAGCCCCAGCATTTT.

This clone was seen only once. The V call is TRBV5-1, the J call TRBJ1-1; 10 bases map to TRBD1. The CDR3 has 15 residues. The V gene's germline CDR1 is SGHRS and CDR2 YFSETQ. J lost 1 base, V lost 4 bases, and 4 bases had no gene match. Written as DNA, the CDR3 is TGCGCCAGCAGCCCTAGGACAGGGGGGAACACTGAAGCTTTCTTT. Amino acid sequence: CASSPRTGGNTEAFF.

This chain links TRBV3-1 (or the pseudogene TRBV3-2) with TRBJ2-1, with TRBD2 matching over 10 bases. CDR3 size: 16 residues. Looked up from germline, CDR1 is LGHDT and CDR2 is YNNKEL (reference sequence). The ends lost 7 bases at V and 10 bases at J; junction bases unmatched: 16. CDR3 residues: CASMAQVASGRGEQFF. The CDR3 bases are TGTGCCAGCATGGCCCAGGTGGCTAGCGGGAGAGGGGAGCAGTTCTTC.

J is TRBJ2-7 and V is TRBV10-3, with 8 bases that match TRBD1. The CDR3 runs to 15 residues. The germline CDR1 and CDR2 sequences are ENHRY and SYGVKD. V lost 5 bases and J lost 3; bases outside the gene matches: 9. This CDR3 is CAISPYLGQGYEQYF. The CDR3 DNA sequence: TGTGCCATCAGTCCCTACCTAGGACAGGGCTACGAGCAGTACTTC.

The rearrangement links TRBV6-4 to TRBJ2-2; D unclear. V was pared by 4 bases and J by 0 bases, with 9 bases between. This CDR3 spans 15 amino acids. Germline V lookup: CDR1 MRHNA, CDR2 SNTAGT. Here the CDR3 reads CASSVQATNTGELFF. In DNA form, the CDR3 reads TGTGCCAGCAGTGTTCAGGCAACGAACACCGGGGAGCTGTTTTTT.

The J gene is TRBJ2-1, the V gene TRBV7-6; D ambiguous. Germline-derived CDR1 and CDR2 are SGHVS and FNYEAQ. The CDR3 is 15 amino acids. The ends were cut back, 1 base at V and 4 bases at J, with 11 bases in the middle. The CDR3 here is CASSLVRGYYNEQFF. The CDR3 region has the DNA TGTGCCAGCAGCTTAGTCCGCGGTTATTACAATGAGCAGTTCTTC.

The chain carries TRBV25-1 and TRBJ1-2; unclear D gene. V lost 5 bases and J 8 bases, leaving 15 bases between the germline ends. Germline CDR1 MGHDK, CDR2 SYGVNS. The CDR3 is made up of 13 amino acids. The CDR3 DNA is TGTGCCAGCAGTTCCCCCCCGCCGGGAGGCTACACCTTC. It yields the protein CASSSPPPGGYTF.

The genes are TRBV11-2 and TRBJ2-1; 7 positions match TRBD1. This CDR3 is 16 amino acids long. CDR1 SGHAT and CDR2 FQNNGV come from the germline V gene. After removal of 5 bases from V and 4 bases from J, the junction contained 11 bases not matched to a gene. This CDR3 reads CASSARQGGGYNEQFF. CDR3 DNA sequence: TGTGCCAGCAGCGCACGACAGGGTGGGGGTTACAATGAGCAGTTCTTC.

The genes are TRBV20-1 and TRBJ1-2; D ambiguous. Germline V lookup: CDR1 DFQATT, CDR2 SNEGSKA (reference sequence). The CDR3 loop spans 10 amino acids. V was cut by 6 bases and J by 6 bases, with 8 bases left in between. CDR3 amino acids: CSAAADGYTF. Here the CDR3 DNA reads TGCAGTGCCGCGGCAGATGGCTACACCTTC.

This chain joins TRBV28 and TRBJ1-5; D is unclear. CDR1 is MDHEN and CDR2 is SYDVKM in the germline V gene. There are 14 residues in the CDR3. V was cut by 6 bases and J by 4 bases, with 13 bases left in between. CDR3 bases: TGTGCCAGCAGGCCGGGAGGGAGGAATCAGCCCCAGCATTTT. It yields the protein CASRPGGRNQPQHF. Complete variable domain (other parts from reference TRBV28 and TRBJ1-5): DVKVTQSSRYLVKRTGEKVFLECVQDMDHENMFWYRQDPGLGLRLIYFSYDVKMKEKGDIPEGYSVSREKKERFSLILESASTNQTSMYLCASRPGGRNQPQHFGDGTRLSIL.

About this clone: The same CDR3 arises from other DNA sequences in this sample as well. The V and J genes are TRBV9 and TRBJ2-7, with TRBD1 identical over 8 bases. V lost 0 bases and J lost 2; bases outside the gene matches: 4. The germline V gene encodes CDR1 SGDLS and CDR2 YYNGEE. CDR3 length equals 15 residues. The CDR3 region has the DNA TGTGCCAGCAGCGTAGTCGGGACAGGCCCCTACGAGCAGTACTTC. It translates to CASSVVGTGPYEQYF.

This clone was found a few times. This sequence joins TRBV27 and TRBJ2-3; tentative D call: TRBD2 (6 bases). Looked up from germline, CDR1 is MNHEY and CDR2 is SMNVEV (reference sequence). The CDR3 has 13 residues. Trimming shortened V by 5 bases and J by 6 bases, and 12 bases separated the two germline ends. The CDR3 protein is CASSAEGRDTQYF. CDR3 sequence (DNA): TGTGCCAGCAGTGCGGAGGGGAGGGATACGCAGTATTTT.

V and J are TRBV9 and TRBJ2-1; the match to TRBD2 covers 7 bases. The CDR3 runs 15 residues. Germline V gene data show CDR1 as SGDLS and CDR2 as YYNGEE. V lost 6 bases to trimming and J lost 2 bases; unmatched junction nucleotides: 8. CDR3 in amino acids: CASNPQGLAYNEQFF. The CDR3 nucleotides are TGTGCCAGCAACCCCCAAGGACTAGCCTACAATGAGCAGTTCTTC.

This sequence joins TRBV5-1 and TRBJ2-7; the D gene is possibly TRBD1 (5 bases). This CDR3 is 13 amino acids long. Trimming removed 4 bases at V and 3 bases at J, with 11 bases between. Germline V CDR1 and CDR2: SGHRS, YFSETQ. The CDR3 DNA sequence: TGCGCCAGCAGCCAGACAGACAACTACGAGCAGTACTTC. Protein: CASSQTDNYEQYF.

The chain combines TRBV18 with TRBJ1-1; TRBD1 agrees at 9 bases. J lost 9 bases, V lost 2 bases, and 10 bases had no gene match. CDR3 length equals 15 residues. CDR1 is KGHSH and CDR2 is LQKENI in the germline V gene. CDR3 bases: TGTGCCAGCTCACCAACGGGACAGGGTCTGTCGCAAGCTTTCTTT. It is translated as CASSPTGQGLSQAFF. The complete variable domain, with remaining parts taken from reference TRBV18 and TRBJ1-1, reads NAGVMQNPRHLVRRRGQEARLRCSPMKGHSHVYWYRQLPEEGLKFMVYLQKENIIDESGMPKERFSAEFPKEGPSILRIQQVVRGDSAAYFCASSPTGQGLSQAFFGQGTRLTVV.

V gene TRBV9 combines with J gene TRBJ2-7, with a possible D match to TRBD1 (5 bases). V gave up 0 bases and J gave up 0 bases, with 13 bases separating them. The CDR3 is 16 residues long. From germline, CDR1 is SGDLS and CDR2 YYNGEE. CDR3 protein: CASSVGPTESSYEQYF. The CDR3 coding sequence is TGTGCCAGCAGCGTAGGTCCGACAGAAAGCTCCTACGAGCAGTACTTC.